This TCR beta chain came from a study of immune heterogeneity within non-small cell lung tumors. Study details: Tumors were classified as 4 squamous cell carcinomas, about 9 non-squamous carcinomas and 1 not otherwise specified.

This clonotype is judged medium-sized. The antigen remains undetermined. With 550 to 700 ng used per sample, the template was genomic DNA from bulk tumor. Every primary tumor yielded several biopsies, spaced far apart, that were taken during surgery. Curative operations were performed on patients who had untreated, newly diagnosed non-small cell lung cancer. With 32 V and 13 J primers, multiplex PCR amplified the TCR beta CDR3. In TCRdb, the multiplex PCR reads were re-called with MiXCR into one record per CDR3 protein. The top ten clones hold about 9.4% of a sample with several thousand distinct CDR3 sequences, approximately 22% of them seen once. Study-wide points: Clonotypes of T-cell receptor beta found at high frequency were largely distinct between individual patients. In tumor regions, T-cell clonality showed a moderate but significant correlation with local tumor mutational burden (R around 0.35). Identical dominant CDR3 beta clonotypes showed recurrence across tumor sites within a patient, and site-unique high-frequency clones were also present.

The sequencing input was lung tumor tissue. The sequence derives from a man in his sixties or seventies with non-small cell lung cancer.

The CDR3, as DNA: TGCGCCAGCAGCCAACGGTTGGAAGCTGGTAGGGAAGCTTTCTTT. Its protein product is CASSQRLEAGREAFF. The chain recombines TRBV4-1 with TRBJ1-1; D is ambiguous. The V end was cut by 2 bases, the J end by 8 bases, with 18 bases between. The CDR3 covers 15 residues. Germline V gives CDR1 MGHRA, CDR2 YSYEKL.